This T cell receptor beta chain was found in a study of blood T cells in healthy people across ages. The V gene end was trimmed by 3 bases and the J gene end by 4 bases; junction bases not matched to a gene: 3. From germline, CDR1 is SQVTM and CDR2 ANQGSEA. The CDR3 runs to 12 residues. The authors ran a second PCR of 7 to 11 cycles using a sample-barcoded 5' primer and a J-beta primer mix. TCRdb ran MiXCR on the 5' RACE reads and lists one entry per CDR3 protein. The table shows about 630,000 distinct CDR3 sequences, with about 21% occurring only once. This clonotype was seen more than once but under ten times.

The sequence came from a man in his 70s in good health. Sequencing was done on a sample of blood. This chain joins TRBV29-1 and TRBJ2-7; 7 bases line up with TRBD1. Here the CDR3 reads CSVEAGGYEQYF. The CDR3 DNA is TGCAGCGTTGAGGCAGGGGGATACGAGCAGTACTTC.